Below, 26 T cell receptor beta chains from the same sample are listed, as sequenced in a study of T cell responses to AZD1222 COVID-19 vaccine. Clones were read by immunoSEQ multiplex PCR, and TCRdb kept only the in-frame ones, dropping some. The table records about 110,000 clones, approximately 94% of them present only once. The input for sequencing was peripheral blood, taken 28 days after the second AZD1222 dose. The source of these receptors is an adult who received the AZD1222 COVID-19 vaccine.

This chain connects TRBV27 to TRBJ1-1; no definite D call. The CDR3 spans 14 residues. V was shortened by 8 bases and J by 6 bases, with 19 bases between the two germline ends. Per the germline V gene, CDR1 is MNHEY and CDR2 is SMNVEV (reference sequence). The CDR3 coding sequence is TGTGCCAGCCGCCCGGGAGTGGTAATGGCTGAAGCTTTCTTT. This gives the protein CASRPGVVMAEAFF.

V is TRBV5-4 and J is TRBJ1-6; perhaps TRBD1 as D (5 bases). Germline V CDR1 and CDR2: SGHNT, YYREEE (reference sequence). This CDR3 is 16 amino acids long. V dropped 1 base and J dropped 0 bases, with 8 bases sitting between them. The CDR3 loop reads CASSLQGRSYNSPLHF. In DNA form, the CDR3 reads TGTGCCAGCAGCTTGCAGGGCCGCTCCTATAATTCACCCCTCCACTTT. Drawing the rest from reference TRBV5-4 and TRBJ1-6, the complete variable domain is ETGVTQSPTHLIKTRGQQVTLRCSSQSGHNTVSWYQQALGQGPQFIFQYYREEENGRGNFPPRFSGLQFPNYSSELNVNALELDDSALYLCASSLQGRSYNSPLHFGNGTRLTVT.

The V call is TRBV12-5, the J call TRBJ1-4; the match to TRBD1 covers 10 bases. Germline V gene lookup returns CDR1 LGHNT and CDR2 FRNRAP. J was trimmed by 3 bases and V by 0 bases; bases with no gene match: 16. This CDR3 has 21 amino acids. The CDR3 DNA is TGTGCTAGTGGTTTGGTCGTACCGGGACAGGGGCGGACCGGGTCTAATGAAAAACTGTTTTTT. Translating gives CASGLVVPGQGRTGSNEKLFF.

CDR3 sequence reads: CASRKTGHVYEQYF. The CDR3 DNA sequence: TGTGCCAGTAGGAAGACAGGGCATGTCTACGAGCAGTACTTC. The rearrangement uses TRBV19 and TRBJ2-7, with 7 bases identical to TRBD1. The CDR3 sequence is 14 residues long. CDR1 and CDR2 from the germline V gene are LNHDA and SQIVND (reference sequence). V was pared by 6 bases and J by 3 bases, with 8 bases of the junction left unmatched.

This clone was detected only a few times. The chain recombines TRBV7-8 with TRBJ2-7, with D perhaps matching TRBD2 (5 bases). CDR1 is SGHVS and CDR2 is FQNEAQ in the germline V gene. Trimming shortened V by 7 bases and J by 3 bases, and 22 bases separated the two germline ends. The CDR3 consists of 16 residues. The CDR3 nucleotides read TGTGCCAGCACCCATCTGAGCGGATCCAGCCTCTACGAGCAGTACTTC. Translated: CASTHLSGSSLYEQYF.

The chain links TRBV13 to TRBJ1-2, with D maybe TRBD1 (6 bases). This CDR3 is 14 amino acids long. From germline, CDR1 is PRHDT and CDR2 FYEKMQ (reference sequence). V gave up 4 bases and J gave up 2 bases, with 11 bases separating them. The CDR3 reads CASSSWQGNYGYTF. DNA of the CDR3: TGTGCCAGCAGCTCCTGGCAGGGGAACTATGGCTACACCTTC.

This clone was seen only a few times. This chain uses TRBV7-7 with TRBJ2-1; 10 bases line up with TRBD1. From germline, CDR1 is SSHAT and CDR2 FNYEAQ (reference sequence). The CDR3 contains 15 residues. V lost 5 bases and J lost 8; bases outside the gene matches: 9. The CDR3 here is CASSLGTGELDEQFF. DNA of the CDR3: TGTGCCAGCAGCCTTGGGACAGGGGAGTTGGATGAGCAGTTCTTC.

The chain recombines TRBV11-2 with TRBJ1-3; no reliable D call. Trimming removed 2 bases at V and 3 bases at J, with 11 bases between. This CDR3 comprises 15 residues. Germline V lookup: CDR1 SGHAT, CDR2 FQNNGV. The CDR3 loop is CASSLIQALGNTIYF. For the CDR3, the DNA is TGTGCCAGCAGCTTAATTCAGGCTCTTGGAAACACCATATATTTT.

The chain uses TRBV1 and TRBJ1-2. TRBV1 is shown as a pseudogene. The CDR3 runs to 16 residues. This CDR3 is CTSSQGGREFVYGYTF. CDR3 nucleotides: TGCACCAGCAGCCAAGGGGGCAGGGAGTTCGTTTATGGCTACACCTTC.

V usage is TRBV6-2 or TRBV6-3 and J usage is TRBJ1-6; D remains ambiguous. CDR1 and CDR2 from the germline V gene are MNHEY and SVGEGT. This CDR3 is built from 15 residues. The V and J ends lost 6 bases and 5 bases respectively, with 14 bases between them. CDR3 sequence reads: CASSLSGRNNSPLHF. The DNA for the CDR3 is TGTGCCAGCAGCCTTAGTGGGAGAAATAATTCACCCCTCCACTTT.

The chain combines TRBV10-2 with TRBJ2-7; unclear D gene. V was shortened by 7 bases and J by 4 bases, with 17 bases between the two germline ends. The germline V gene encodes CDR1 WSHSY and CDR2 SAAADI. The CDR3 totals 14 residues. CDR3 in DNA: TGCGCCAGCACAGGTGTGGGGAAGTATTACGAGCAGTACTTC. This encodes CASTGVGKYYEQYF.

The chain employs TRBV9 and TRBJ2-2; D possibly uses TRBD1 or TRBD2 (5 bases each). The germline V gene encodes CDR1 SGDLS and CDR2 YYNGEE. The CDR3 is 15 residues long. V gave up 3 bases and J gave up 6 bases, with 15 bases separating them. Written as DNA, the CDR3 is TGTGCCAGCAGCGCCGGGACCGCCGAACCCGGGGAGCTGTTTTTT. Translated, it gives CASSAGTAEPGELFF.

This clone was recorded once. This sequence joins TRBV2 and TRBJ2-1; 7 bases are a match to TRBD2. Trimming cost V 1 base and J 4 bases; bases outside gene matches: 4. This CDR3 is 15 amino acids long. CDR1 and CDR2 from the germline V gene are SNHLY and FYNNEI. CDR3 DNA: TGTGCCAGCAGTGAAGTTCCTAGCGGATACAATGAGCAGTTCTTC. Its translation is CASSEVPSGYNEQFF.

This clone is a singleton in its sample. The V and J genes are TRBV27 and TRBJ1-2; 8 bases line up with TRBD1. J lost 6 bases, V lost 2 bases, and 5 bases had no gene match. Germline V gene lookup returns CDR1 MNHEY and CDR2 SMNVEV (reference sequence). The CDR3 has 14 amino acids. The CDR3 region is CASSLLTGADGYTF. CDR3 bases: TGTGCCAGCAGTTTACTGACAGGGGCCGATGGCTACACCTTC.

The CDR3 here is CASSYSTESYGYTF. The CDR3 DNA reads as TGTGCCAGCAGTTACTCGACTGAAAGCTATGGCTACACCTTC. The chain recombines TRBV6-5 with TRBJ1-2; no firm D call. Germline assignment: CDR1 MNHEY and CDR2 SVGAGI. The CDR3 contains 14 residues. V lost 0 bases, J lost 4 bases, and 9 bases lay in between.

This clone occurred once. The V and J genes are TRBV4-1 and TRBJ2-1; D gene unclear. Germline assignment: CDR1 MGHRA and CDR2 YSYEKL. The CDR3 length is 16 residues. V lost 3 bases to trimming and J lost 2 bases, with 14 bases between them. CDR3 loop: CASSQNPLGAYNEQFF. The CDR3 DNA reads as TGCGCCAGCAGCCAGAATCCCCTCGGAGCCTACAATGAGCAGTTCTTC.

The rearrangement joins TRBV11-2 to TRBJ1-1; D ambiguous. Germline loops: CDR1 SGHAT, CDR2 FQNNGV. CDR3 size: 13 residues. Trimming stripped 1 base from V and 7 bases from J, with 10 bases between. CDR3 DNA sequence: TGTGCCAGCAGCTTAGGTGTGACGGATGAAGCTTTCTTT. The encoded protein is CASSLGVTDEAFF.

The J gene is TRBJ1-2, the V gene TRBV11-2; 9 nucleotides align to TRBD1. The CDR3 has 15 residues. Germline CDR1 SGHAT, CDR2 FQNNGV. V lost 5 bases and J lost 4; bases outside the gene matches: 8. CDR3 amino acids: CASSTHRGRPYGYTF. DNA of the CDR3: TGTGCCAGCAGCACCCACAGGGGGCGTCCCTATGGCTACACCTTC.

The chain uses TRBV3-1 (or the pseudogene TRBV3-2) and TRBJ2-2; no definite D call. The CDR3 has 13 residues. The germline CDR1 and CDR2 sequences are LGHDT and YNNKEL (reference sequence). V lost 1 base and J lost 6, with 6 bases in between. As DNA, the CDR3 is TGTGCCAGCAGCCAAGGAGATTCCGGGGAGCTGTTTTTT. Translated: CASSQGDSGELFF.

DNA for the CDR3: TGTGCCAGCTCACCGGGGGTAGTGGGCACAGATACGCAGTATTTT. Its translation is CASSPGVVGTDTQYF. This rearrangement joins TRBV18 to TRBJ2-3; perhaps D is TRBD1 or TRBD2 (5 bases each). The germline V and J ends were trimmed by 3 bases and 1 base, with 11 bases remaining between them. Germline CDR1 is KGHSH and CDR2 is LQKENI. The CDR3 loop spans 15 amino acids.

The chain recombines TRBV6-5 with TRBJ1-2; 9 bases are a match to TRBD1. Per germline, CDR1 MNHEY and CDR2 SVGAGI. The CDR3 is made up of 14 amino acids. With V trimmed by 6 bases and J by 5 bases, 7 bases remained unmatched. The CDR3 bases are TGTGCCAGCAGCCGAGGGACAGGGAGTTATGGCTACACCTTC. This gives the protein CASSRGTGSYGYTF.

V usage is TRBV6-5 and J usage is TRBJ2-7; perhaps TRBD1 as D (5 bases). Germline CDR1 MNHEY, CDR2 SVGAGI. Trimming took 5 bases from V and 2 from J, leaving 16 bases between them. This CDR3 is built from 15 residues. The CDR3 loop is CASSNPLGPPYEQYF. CDR3 bases: TGTGCCAGCAGTAACCCTTTGGGGCCCCCCTACGAGCAGTACTTC.

V gene TRBV27 combines with J gene TRBJ2-7, with TRBD2 as a possible D gene (7 bases). This CDR3 spans 13 amino acids. CDR1 is MNHEY, CDR2 SMNVEV, per germline (reference sequence). Between the trimmed V and J ends, which lost 2 bases and 7 bases, there was a span of 12 bases. Here the CDR3 DNA reads TGTGCCAGCAGTTTAGGGGGGGCTCGGGAGCAGTACTTC. It encodes CASSLGGAREQYF.

This chain uses TRBV7-8 with TRBJ1-1; D gene uncertain. V lost 3 bases and J lost 3, with 11 bases in between. The CDR3 extends over 14 amino acids. Germline-derived CDR1 and CDR2 are SGHVS and FQNEAQ. CDR3 in amino acids: CASSLDVIDTEAFF. The DNA of the CDR3 is TGTGCCAGCAGCTTGGACGTCATAGACACTGAAGCTTTCTTT. Using reference TRBV7-8 and TRBJ1-1 for the parts outside the CDR3, the full variable domain is GAGVSQSPRYKVAKRGQDVALRCDPISGHVSLFWYQQALGQGPEFLTYFQNEAQLDKSGLPSDRFFAERPEGSVSTLKIQRTQQEDSAVYLCASSLDVIDTEAFFGQGTRLTVV.

In the case of this clone: Other DNA sequences from this sample encode an identical CDR3 as well. The chain carries TRBV7-8 and TRBJ1-2, with a tentative D call TRBD1 (5 bases). This CDR3 region has 13 residues. V dropped 5 bases and J dropped 3 bases, with 10 bases sitting between them. Germline V gene lookup returns CDR1 SGHVS and CDR2 FQNEAQ. CDR3 DNA sequence: TGTGCCAGCAGCCCGCAGGGTGACTATGGCTACACCTTC. It specifies CASSPQGDYGYTF.

Written as DNA, the CDR3 is TGTGCCAGCAGCTTAGTCCCCGGGACAGGGTTTGGAAACACCATATATTTT. Translated, it gives CASSLVPGTGFGNTIYF. V is TRBV7-2 and J is TRBJ1-3, with TRBD1 matching over 9 bases. Trimming removed 1 base from V and 3 bases from J; junction bases left unmatched: 7. CDR3 length: 17 residues. The germline CDR1 and CDR2 sequences are SGHTA and FQGNSA.